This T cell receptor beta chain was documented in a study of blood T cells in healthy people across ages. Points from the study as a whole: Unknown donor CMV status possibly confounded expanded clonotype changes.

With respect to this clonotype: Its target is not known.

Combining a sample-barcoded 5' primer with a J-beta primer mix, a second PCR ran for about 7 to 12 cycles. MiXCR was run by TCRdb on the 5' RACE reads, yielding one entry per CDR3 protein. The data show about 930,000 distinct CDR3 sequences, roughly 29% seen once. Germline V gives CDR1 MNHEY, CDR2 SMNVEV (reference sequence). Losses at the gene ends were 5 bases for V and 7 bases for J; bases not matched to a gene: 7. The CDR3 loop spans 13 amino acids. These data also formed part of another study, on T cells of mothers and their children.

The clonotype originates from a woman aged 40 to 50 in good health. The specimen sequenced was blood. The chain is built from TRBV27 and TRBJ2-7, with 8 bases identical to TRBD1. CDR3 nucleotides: TGTGCCAGCAGTCCCCAGGGGGCGTGGGAGCAGTACTTC. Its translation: CASSPQGAWEQYF.